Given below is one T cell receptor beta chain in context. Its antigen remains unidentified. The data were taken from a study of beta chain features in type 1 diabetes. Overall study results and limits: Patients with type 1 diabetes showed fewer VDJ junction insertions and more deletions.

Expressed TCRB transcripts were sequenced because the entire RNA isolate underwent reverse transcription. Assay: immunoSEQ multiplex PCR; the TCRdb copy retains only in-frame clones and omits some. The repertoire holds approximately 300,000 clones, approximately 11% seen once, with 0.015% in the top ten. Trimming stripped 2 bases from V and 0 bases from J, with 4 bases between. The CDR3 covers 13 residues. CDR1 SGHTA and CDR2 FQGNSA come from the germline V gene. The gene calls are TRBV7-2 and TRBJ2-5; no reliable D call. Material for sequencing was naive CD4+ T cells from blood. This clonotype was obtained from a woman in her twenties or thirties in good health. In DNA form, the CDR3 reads TGTGCCAGCAGCTTATCGTACCAAGAGACCCAGTACTTC. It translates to CASSLSYQETQYF.